This TCR beta chain was recovered during a study of blood T cell repertoires in COVID-19. Study-level background: There were acute and convalescent COVID-19 samples, and they came from the United States, Italy and Spain. In each case, the material was cDNA or gDNA derived from T cells, B-cell-depleted T cells, or PBMCs.

How the authors handled the data: The authors estimated nucleated cell counts from reference gene primer amplification. Profiled with immunoSEQ multiplex PCR; TCRdb holds only in-frame clones, not every one. V, J and clone size are those of that table, while D and trimming were read from the DNA. The top ten hold 3% to 3.5% of the sample, which has 470,000 or so clones, 70% to 90% seen once. V was pared by 6 bases and J by 5 bases, with 19 bases between. Germline V gene sequence: CDR1 SNHLY, CDR2 FYNNEI. The length of the CDR3 is 15 residues. The source material was peripheral blood. The J gene is TRBJ2-5, the V gene TRBV2; possible D gene TRBD2, 5 bases. This clonotype was sampled from a human donor in a cohort sampled during active COVID-19. The CDR3 DNA reads TGTGCCAGCAGCCCGGTAGGGAGCCCTGGGGAGACCCAGTACTTC. Its protein product is CASSPVGSPGETQYF.